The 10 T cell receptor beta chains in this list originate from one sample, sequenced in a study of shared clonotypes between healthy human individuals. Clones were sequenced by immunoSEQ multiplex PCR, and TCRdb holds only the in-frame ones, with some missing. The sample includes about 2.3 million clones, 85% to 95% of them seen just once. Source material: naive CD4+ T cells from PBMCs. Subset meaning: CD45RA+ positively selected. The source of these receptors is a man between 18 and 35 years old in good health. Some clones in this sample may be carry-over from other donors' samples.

The DNA for the CDR3 is TGTGCCATCAGTGAGTTTGGGGGTCGGAATAACTATGGCTACACCTTC. Protein sequence: CAISEFGGRNNYGYTF. This chain uses TRBV10-3 with TRBJ1-2; possible D gene TRBD1, 5 bases. The germline gives CDR1 ENHRY, CDR2 SYGVKD. The CDR3 extends over 16 amino acids. The V end was cut by 1 base, the J end by 1 base, with 13 bases between.

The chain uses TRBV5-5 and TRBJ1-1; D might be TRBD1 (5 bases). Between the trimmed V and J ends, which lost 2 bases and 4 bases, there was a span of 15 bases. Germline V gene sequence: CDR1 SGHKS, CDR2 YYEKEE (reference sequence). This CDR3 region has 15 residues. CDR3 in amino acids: CASSLSGNVGTEAFF. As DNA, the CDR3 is TGTGCCAGCAGCTTATCAGGGAACGTTGGCACTGAAGCTTTCTTT. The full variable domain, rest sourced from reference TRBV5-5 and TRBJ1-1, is DAGVTQSPTHLIKTRGQQVTLRCSPISGHKSVSWYQQVLGQGPQFIFQYYEKEERGRGNFPDRFSARQFPNYSSELNVNALLLGDSALYLCASSLSGNVGTEAFFGQGTRLTVV.

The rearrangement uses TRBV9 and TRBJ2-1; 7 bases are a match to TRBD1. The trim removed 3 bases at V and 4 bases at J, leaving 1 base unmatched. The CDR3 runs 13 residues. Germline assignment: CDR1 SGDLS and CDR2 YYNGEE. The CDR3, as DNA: TGTGCCAGCAGCGAACAGGGGTACAATGAGCAGTTCTTC. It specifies CASSEQGYNEQFF.

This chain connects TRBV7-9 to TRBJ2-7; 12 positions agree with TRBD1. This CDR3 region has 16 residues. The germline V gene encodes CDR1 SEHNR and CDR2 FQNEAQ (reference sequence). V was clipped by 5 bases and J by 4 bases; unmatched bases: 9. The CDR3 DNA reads TGTGCCAGCAGCCTGACCGGGACAGGGGGCCAGTACGAGCAGTACTTC. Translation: CASSLTGTGGQYEQYF.

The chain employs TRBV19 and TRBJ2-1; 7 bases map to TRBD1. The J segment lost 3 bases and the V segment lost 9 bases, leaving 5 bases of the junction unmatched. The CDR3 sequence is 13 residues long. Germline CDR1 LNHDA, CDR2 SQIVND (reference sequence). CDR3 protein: CASLWDSYNEQFF. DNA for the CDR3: TGTGCCAGCCTATGGGACAGCTACAATGAGCAGTTCTTC.

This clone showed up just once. CDR3 loop: CASSPEMVLDTQYF. The CDR3 DNA reads as TGTGCCAGCAGCCCAGAGATGGTTTTGGATACGCAGTATTTT. V and J are TRBV7-2 and TRBJ2-3; D not resolved. From germline, CDR1 is SGHTA and CDR2 FQGNSA. This CDR3 contains 14 residues. With 5 bases removed from V and 6 bases from J, the gap between germline ends came to 15 bases.

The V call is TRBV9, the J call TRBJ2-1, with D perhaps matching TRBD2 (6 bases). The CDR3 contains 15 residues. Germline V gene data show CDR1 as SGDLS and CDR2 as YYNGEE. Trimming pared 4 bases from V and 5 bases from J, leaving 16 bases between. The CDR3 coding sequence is TGTGCCAGCAGCACGCGACTAGAAGGAAACAATGAGCAGTTCTTC. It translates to CASSTRLEGNNEQFF.

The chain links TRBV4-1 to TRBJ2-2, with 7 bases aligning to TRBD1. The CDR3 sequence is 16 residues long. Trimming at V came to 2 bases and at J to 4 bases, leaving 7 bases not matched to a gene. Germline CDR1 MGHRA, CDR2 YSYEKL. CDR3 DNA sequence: TGCGCCAGCAGCCAACCTGGGGGACAGCCCACCGGGGAGCTGTTTTTT. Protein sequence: CASSQPGGQPTGELFF.

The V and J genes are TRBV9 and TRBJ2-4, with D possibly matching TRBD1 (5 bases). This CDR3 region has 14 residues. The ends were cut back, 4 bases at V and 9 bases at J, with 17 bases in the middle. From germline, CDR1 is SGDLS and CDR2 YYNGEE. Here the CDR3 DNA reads TGTGCCAGCAGCCCCCAGGGCCATGGTGGCATTCAGTACTTC. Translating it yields CASSPQGHGGIQYF.

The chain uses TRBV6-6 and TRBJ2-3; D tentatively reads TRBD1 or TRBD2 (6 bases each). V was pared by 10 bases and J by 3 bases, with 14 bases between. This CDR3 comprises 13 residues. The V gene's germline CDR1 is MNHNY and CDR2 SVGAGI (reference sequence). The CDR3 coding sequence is TGTGCCACCGAGGGGGACTTTACAGATACGCAGTATTTT. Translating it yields CATEGDFTDTQYF.